A single sample gave rise to the 28 T cell receptor beta chains below, sequenced in a study of T cells after yellow fever vaccination (dated by TCRdb to about 2019). Taken with the paper, the label for treatment or condition translates to: live attenuated yellow fever vaccine strain. The receptor library was made with 5' RACE. The listed sequencing device is Illumina HiSeq 2500. Using fastp trimming at Q25 and MiXCR clonotype assembly, TCRdb reanalyzed the public sequencing data and kept in-frame beta chains. Identical CDR3 protein sequences are pooled into one entry, listed with their most common genes and DNA. The sample contains more than 350,000 distinct CDR3 sequences, approximately 10% of them found a single time. About 17% of the sample rests with the top ten. Sequencing used PBMCs, obtained on the day of the first yellow fever vaccination. The receptors here all came from a young man who received the YFV17D yellow fever vaccine.

This chain connects TRBV29-1 to TRBJ1-1; tentative D call: TRBD1 (6 bases). Germline loops: CDR1 SQVTM, CDR2 ANQGSEA. With 4 bases removed from V and 0 bases from J, the gap between germline ends came to 12 bases. The CDR3 sequence is 14 residues long. The CDR3 spells CSVVWGALNTEAFF. The CDR3 nucleotides are TGCAGCGTTGTATGGGGGGCGCTGAACACTGAAGCTTTCTTT. The full variable domain, rest sourced from reference TRBV29-1 and TRBJ1-1, is SAVISQKPSRDICQRGTSLTIQCQVDSQVTMMFWYRQQPGQSLTLIATANQGSEATYESGFVIDKFPISRPNLTFSTLTVSNMSPEDSSIYLCSVVWGALNTEAFFGQGTRLTVV.

The CDR3 DNA reads as TGTGCCTGGCAACGAGGGACAGGGAGTCAGCCCCAGCATTTT. It encodes CAWQRGTGSQPQHF. The chain carries TRBV30 and TRBJ1-5; 9 positions match TRBD1. The germline V gene encodes CDR1 GTSNPN and CDR2 SVGIG (reference sequence). This CDR3 has 14 residues. The V segment lost 5 bases and the J segment 6 bases; nucleotides outside the gene matches: 8. Full variable domain (remainder filled in from reference TRBV30 and TRBJ1-5): SQTIHQWPATLVQPVGSPLSLECTVEGTSNPNLYWYRQAAGRGLQLLFYSVGIGQISSEVPQNLSASRPQDRQFILSSKKLLLSDSGFYLCAWQRGTGSQPQHFGDGTRLSIL.

This chain joins TRBV19 and TRBJ2-1, with 8 bases fitting TRBD2. CDR1 is LNHDA, CDR2 SQIVND, per germline (reference sequence). The CDR3 extends over 15 amino acids. Trimming at V came to 5 bases and at J to 3 bases, leaving 6 bases not matched to a gene. CDR3: CASSPIAGLYNEQFF. CDR3 DNA sequence: TGTGCCAGTAGTCCAATAGCGGGGCTCTACAATGAGCAGTTCTTC.

This clonotype was counted many times. The chain recombines TRBV29-1 with TRBJ2-3; TRBD1 might be the D (6 bases). V shed 6 bases and J shed 14 bases, with 18 bases lying between them. Germline CDR1 and CDR2: SQVTM and ANQGSEA. The CDR3 is made up of 11 amino acids. CDR3 region: CSVERGQSGYF. The CDR3 coding sequence is TGCAGCGTCGAAAGGGGACAAAGCGGGTATTTT.

The sample holds a few counts of this clonotype. The rearrangement uses TRBV7-9 and TRBJ2-7; no definite D call. V lost 8 bases and J 6 bases, leaving 11 bases between the germline ends. The CDR3 is 11 residues long. CDR1 is SEHNR and CDR2 is FQNEAQ in the germline V gene (reference sequence). The CDR3 nucleotides are TGTGCCAGCGCTCTCCTCGGCGAGCAGTACTTC. Protein: CASALLGEQYF.

The chain combines TRBV7-3 with TRBJ2-5; 7 bases match TRBD1. CDR1 and CDR2 (germline): SGHTA, FQGTGA. The CDR3 is made up of 13 amino acids. Germline trimming cut 4 bases from V and 7 bases from J; bases unmatched to any gene: 6. The CDR3 loop is CASSSTGLATQYF. CDR3 nucleotides: TGTGCCAGCAGCTCGACAGGGTTGGCGACCCAGTACTTC. The full variable domain, in which reference TRBV7-3 and TRBJ2-5 provide the parts outside the CDR3, is GAGVSQTPSNKVTEKGKYVELRCDPISGHTALYWYRQSLGQGPEFLIYFQGTGAADDSGLPNDRFFAVRPEGSVSTLKIQRTERGDSAVYLCASSSTGLATQYFGPGTRLLVL.

A few counts support this clonotype. The chain links TRBV12-3 or TRBV12-4 to TRBJ2-3; 12 nucleotides agree with TRBD2. This CDR3 is 16 amino acids long. The trim removed 4 bases at V and 4 bases at J, leaving 6 bases unmatched. CDR3 loop: CASSSASGGAPDTQYF. The DNA of the CDR3 is TGTGCCAGCAGTTCTGCTAGCGGGGGGGCCCCAGATACGCAGTATTTT.

In this sample, this clonotype turned up a few times. This chain links TRBV6-2 or TRBV6-3 with TRBJ2-3, with a possible D match to TRBD1 (6 bases). V was cut by 3 bases and J by 4 bases, with 14 bases left in between. This CDR3 is built from 15 residues. Per the germline V gene, CDR1 is MNHEY and CDR2 is SVGEGT. The CDR3 loop reads CASSYPTGRSDTQYF. The CDR3 DNA reads as TGTGCCAGCAGTTATCCGACAGGAAGGTCAGATACGCAGTATTTT.

This clonotype was counted only a few times. V usage is TRBV7-8 and J usage is TRBJ2-3; TRBD2 might be the D (6 bases). The V gene's germline CDR1 is SGHVS and CDR2 FQNEAQ. With 5 bases removed from V and 4 bases from J, the gap between germline ends came to 16 bases. The CDR3 has 15 amino acids. CDR3 amino acids: CASSPGLGEADTQYF. The DNA for the CDR3 is TGTGCCAGCAGCCCGGGACTGGGAGAGGCAGATACGCAGTATTTT.

The genes are TRBV15 and TRBJ1-4, with TRBD1 identical over 10 bases. Trimming removed 3 bases from V and 3 bases from J; junction bases left unmatched: 13. The CDR3 has 19 residues. Germline CDR1 is LNHNV and CDR2 is YYDKDF (reference sequence). CDR3 residues: CATSRLTGGHFAANEKLFF. The CDR3 coding sequence is TGTGCCACCAGCAGGCTGACAGGGGGCCATTTTGCGGCTAATGAAAAACTGTTTTTT.

A few counts support this clonotype. This chain uses TRBV10-3 with TRBJ1-5, with D tentatively TRBD1 (6 bases). The V end was cut by 7 bases, the J end by 3 bases, with 10 bases between. The CDR3 is 13 residues long. CDR1 is ENHRY, CDR2 SYGVKD, per germline. The CDR3 DNA reads TGTGCCATCACTCGGGACATCAATCAGCCCCAGCATTTT. Protein product: CAITRDINQPQHF.

This clonotype was counted between two and nine times. The rearrangement joins TRBV12-3 or TRBV12-4 to TRBJ2-5, with no clear D. Trimming shortened V by 3 bases and J by 2 bases, and 13 bases separated the two germline ends. CDR3 length equals 15 residues. In nucleotides, the CDR3 is TGTGCCAGCAGTTTGTCTGCACGGAGACAAGAGACCCAGTACTTC. The encoded protein is CASSLSARRQETQYF.

This clonotype showed up just a few times. This chain uses TRBV10-3 with TRBJ2-7; no definite D call. Germline-derived CDR1 and CDR2 are ENHRY and SYGVKD. CDR3 length equals 12 residues. Between the trimmed V and J ends, which lost 10 bases and 0 bases, there was a span of 10 bases. The CDR3 is CATRSSSYEQYV. CDR3 bases: TGTGCCACTAGGTCCAGCTCCTACGAGCAGTACGTC.

This clonotype was seen repeatedly, ten times or more. The chain combines TRBV4-2 with TRBJ2-2; 8 bases match TRBD2. There are 16 residues in the CDR3. Germline V gives CDR1 LGHNA, CDR2 YNFKEQ. J gave up 3 bases and V 0 bases, and 3 bases lay outside the gene matches. CDR3 DNA sequence: TGTGCCAGCAGCCAAGAAGGCGGGGGGTACACCGGGGAGCTGTTTTTT. Translation: CASSQEGGGYTGELFF.

Many counts were recorded for this clonotype. The rearrangement joins TRBV5-1 to TRBJ2-6; D ambiguous. V shed 3 bases and J shed 2 bases, with 6 bases lying between them. Germline CDR1 SGHRS, CDR2 YFSETQ. This CDR3 has 14 amino acids. CDR3 sequence (DNA): TGCGCCAGCAGCTGGGCAACTGGGGCCAACGTCCTGACTTTC. Translated: CASSWATGANVLTF.

This clonotype appeared a few times. The chain recombines TRBV19 with TRBJ2-1; 7 bases align to TRBD1. Trimming at V came to 4 bases and at J to 0 bases, leaving 9 bases not matched to a gene. CDR1 is LNHDA and CDR2 is SQIVND in the germline V gene (reference sequence). The length of the CDR3 is 17 residues. CDR3 residues: CASSRPGQRSSYNEQFF. Here the CDR3 DNA reads TGTGCCAGTAGTAGACCGGGACAGAGGAGCTCCTACAATGAGCAGTTCTTC.

This clonotype was seen at least ten times. This chain uses TRBV5-6 with TRBJ2-5; D is uncertain. The CDR3 totals 12 residues. V dropped 7 bases and J dropped 7 bases, with 14 bases sitting between them. Germline V CDR1 and CDR2: SGHDT, YYEEEE. DNA for the CDR3: TGTGCCAGCGGAAGAACTTCGGGGACCCAGTACTTC. Translated, it gives CASGRTSGTQYF.

In this sample, this clonotype turned up a few times. This chain links TRBV20-1 with TRBJ1-5; no definite D call. Trimming left V 2 bases short and J 12 bases short, with 14 bases between. Germline V CDR1 and CDR2: DFQATT, SNEGSKA (reference sequence). This CDR3 has 12 residues. The CDR3 sequence: CSARQYGGRQHF. The CDR3 DNA sequence: TGCAGTGCTAGACAATACGGAGGGCGCCAGCATTTT.

The table lists this clonotype with many counts. The chain combines TRBV12-3 or TRBV12-4 with TRBJ2-3; no clear D. The CDR3 sequence is 14 residues long. V was clipped by 6 bases and J by 4 bases, with 14 bases between them. CDR3 residues: CASSARSGPDTQYF. CDR3 bases: TGTGCCAGCAGCGCCAGGTCCGGGCCAGATACGCAGTATTTT.

This clonotype was found many times. The J gene is TRBJ1-4, the V gene TRBV4-3; TRBD1 is a possible D gene (5 bases). Trimming removed 4 bases from V and 0 bases from J, with 9 bases in between. Germline assignment: CDR1 LGHNA and CDR2 YSLEER. The CDR3 is 15 amino acids. The CDR3 DNA reads as TGCGCCAGCAGCCCCCTCAGGGCAACTAATGAAAAACTGTTTTTT. Protein product: CASSPLRATNEKLFF.

This clonotype was counted between two and nine times. This chain links TRBV29-1 with TRBJ2-1, with 9 bases fitting TRBD1. Germline V gene sequence: CDR1 SQVTM, CDR2 ANQGSEA. Trimming took 7 bases from V and 0 from J; bases not matched to a gene: 7. The CDR3 has 15 residues. CDR3 bases: TGCAGCGCCCGGGGACAGGGAGGCTCCTACAATGAGCAGTTCTTC. As protein: CSARGQGGSYNEQFF.

In this sample, this clonotype turned up a few times. The V call is TRBV6-1, the J call TRBJ1-5; D remains unclear. Germline-derived CDR1 and CDR2 are MNHNS and SASEGT. Trimming removed 6 bases at V and 3 bases at J, with 9 bases between. CDR3 length equals 13 residues. The CDR3 region is CASRVGYNQPQHF. The CDR3 nucleotides are TGTGCCAGCAGAGTAGGGTACAATCAGCCCCAGCATTTT.

This clonotype showed up just a few times. The chain is built from TRBV24-1 and TRBJ2-3, with 9 bases that match TRBD2. Germline-derived CDR1 and CDR2 are KGHDR and SFDVKD. The V segment lost 1 base and the J segment 4 bases; nucleotides outside the gene matches: 5. The CDR3 is 16 residues long. The CDR3 DNA reads TGTGCCACCAGTGATTTCTCCAGCGGGGGGCCAGATACGCAGTATTTT. Translating it yields CATSDFSSGGPDTQYF.

J is TRBJ2-4 and V is TRBV6-5, with D hard to call. Germline V lookup: CDR1 MNHEY, CDR2 SVGAGI. V was clipped by 0 bases and J by 2 bases, with 8 bases between them. CDR3 length: 15 residues. The CDR3 bases are TGTGCCAGCAGTTACTCCGAAACAACCAAAAACATTCAGTACTTC. Its protein product is CASSYSETTKNIQYF.

V gene TRBV5-4 combines with J gene TRBJ2-7; D remains ambiguous. CDR3 length: 13 amino acids. The V end was cut by 4 bases, the J end by 1 base, with 9 bases between. Germline loops: CDR1 SGHNT, CDR2 YYREEE (reference sequence). DNA of the CDR3: TGTGCCAGCAGCCTTGAGAGGTCCTACGAGCAGTACGTC. Its protein product is CASSLERSYEQYV.

V and J are TRBV21-1 and TRBJ2-4; the table's D call of TRBD1 was not tested on the DNA. TRBV21-1 is a pseudogene segment. CDR3 length: 16 amino acids. CDR3 in amino acids: CASSKRVDSQKNIQYF. In nucleotides, the CDR3 is TGTGCCAGCAGCAAAAGGGTGGACAGTCAAAAAAACATTCAGTACTTC.

This clonotype was detected only a few times. V is TRBV12-3 or TRBV12-4 and J is TRBJ2-1, with 12 bases that match TRBD2. The CDR3 contains 17 residues. The J segment lost 0 bases and the V segment lost 6 bases, leaving 6 bases of the junction unmatched. The chain's CDR3 is CASSKLAGGRSYNEQFF. For the CDR3, the DNA is TGTGCCAGCAGCAAACTAGCGGGGGGACGCTCCTACAATGAGCAGTTCTTC.

In its sample, this clonotype was seen a few times. This chain connects TRBV12-3 or TRBV12-4 to TRBJ1-6; D uncertain. Between the trimmed V and J ends, which lost 5 bases and 9 bases, there was a span of 14 bases. CDR3 length equals 14 residues. Here the CDR3 reads CASSPRVRGSPLHF. Here the CDR3 DNA reads TGTGCCAGCAGTCCTCGGGTCCGGGGTTCACCCCTCCACTTT.